Below, 19 T cell receptor beta chains from the same sample are listed, as sequenced in a study of T-cell reconstitution after alpha-beta-depleted transplantation in children (dated by TCRdb to 2016 to 2017). Library construction relied on PCR. TCRdb names Illumina HiSeq 2500 as the instrument used. TCR libraries were prepared with molecular barcoding, using unique molecular identifiers to normalize TCRbeta repertoire quantification. Starting from the raw public reads, TCRdb applied fastp trimming at Q25, assembled clones with MiXCR and retained in-frame beta chains. Each entry merges the rows of one CDR3 protein and shows their most common DNA and genes. This sample holds 640,000 or so distinct CDR3 sequences; 16% were observed only once. The top ten constitute over 0.95% of the sample. The source material was PBMCs from the stem cell graft donor, sampled from the stem cell graft. Receptors were obtained from a human donor who donated a stem cell graft to a child with acute myeloid leukemia.

The genes are TRBV6-5 and TRBJ2-1; TRBD1 matches 9 bases. The CDR3 extends over 17 amino acids. V was clipped by 3 bases and J by 3 bases; unmatched bases: 9. The germline V gene encodes CDR1 MNHEY and CDR2 SVGAGI. This chain's CDR3 is CASSYQDPGQGYNEQFF. CDR3 nucleotide sequence: TGTGCCAGCAGTTATCAAGATCCGGGACAGGGCTACAATGAGCAGTTCTTC.

This clonotype was detected a few times. The rearrangement joins TRBV13 to TRBJ1-2; 10 bases fit TRBD1. In germline, CDR1 is PRHDT, CDR2 FYEKMQ (reference sequence). This CDR3 is 15 amino acids long. With V trimmed by 3 bases and J by 0 bases, 1 base remained unmatched. CDR3 coding DNA: TGTGCCAGCAGCTTCGGACAGGGGGCTAACTATGGCTACACCTTC. Protein: CASSFGQGANYGYTF.

This clonotype occurred many times. The chain couples TRBV5-5 to TRBJ1-3; D is uncertain. Germline V CDR1 and CDR2: SGHKS, YYEKEE (reference sequence). Trimming pared 2 bases from V and 7 bases from J, leaving 4 bases between. The CDR3 is made up of 11 amino acids. The CDR3 DNA follows: TGTGCCAGCAGCTTCCAGAACACCATATATTTT. Its protein is CASSFQNTIYF.

The gene calls are TRBV29-1 and TRBJ2-2, with D uncertain. There are 14 residues in the CDR3. Trimming took off 4 bases at V and 1 base at J, with 10 bases between the two ends. Germline lookup yields CDR1 SQVTM and CDR2 ANQGSEA. CDR3: CSVGRNLNTGELFF. In nucleotides, the CDR3 is TGCAGCGTTGGACGGAACCTGAACACCGGGGAGCTGTTTTTT.

In regard to this clonotype: A much larger clone lies a single base off, so this may be a read error. V usage is TRBV7-2 and J usage is TRBJ2-5; TRBD1 matches 7 bases. CDR1 is SGHTA, CDR2 FQGNSA, per germline. V trimming: 5 bases; J trimming: 2 bases; junction bases outside the gene matches: 5. The CDR3 is 14 residues long. For the CDR3, the DNA is TGTGCCAGCAGCCGCCGGGACAGACAAGAGACCCAGTACTTC. It codes for CASSRRDRQETQYF.

In regard to this clonotype: A much larger clone is a single base away; this may be a read error. The chain couples TRBV20-1 to TRBJ2-3, with TRBD2 as a possible D gene (6 bases). The germline CDR1 and CDR2 sequences are DFQATT and SNEGSKA (reference sequence). CDR3 length equals 13 residues. The CDR3 protein is CSPRGAGGDTQYF. The CDR3 nucleotides are TGCAGTCCTAGGGGAGCGGGTGGAGATACGCAGTATTTT.

This clonotype occurred many times. The chain is built from TRBV7-9 and TRBJ2-1, with TRBD1 identical over 7 bases. The CDR3 is 14 amino acids. Trimming cost V 0 bases and J 8 bases; bases outside gene matches: 4. Germline V gene data show CDR1 as SEHNR and CDR2 as FQNEAQ (reference sequence). The CDR3 loop is CASSLAGQIYEQFF. As DNA, the CDR3 is TGTGCCAGCAGCTTAGCGGGACAGATCTATGAGCAGTTCTTC.

This clonotype was recorded many times. V usage is TRBV27 and J usage is TRBJ1-2; 8 positions agree with TRBD1. Germline V gives CDR1 MNHEY, CDR2 SMNVEV (reference sequence). The CDR3 covers 16 residues. V dropped 0 bases and J dropped 5; count of bases not matched to a gene: 8. Here the CDR3 DNA reads TGTGCCAGCAGTTTATCAACTGGACAGGGAAATTATGGCTACACCTTC. Its translation is CASSLSTGQGNYGYTF.

V gene TRBV14 combines with J gene TRBJ1-1; D uncertain. The ends were cut back, 1 base at V and 3 bases at J, with 6 bases in the middle. Germline CDR1 reads SGHDN; CDR2 reads FVKESK. The CDR3 has 13 amino acids. CDR3 DNA: TGTGCCAGCAGCCAAGTAGTGTACACTGAAGCTTTCTTT. Its translation: CASSQVVYTEAFF.

The chain combines TRBV12-3 or TRBV12-4 with TRBJ2-1; TRBD2 aligns across 12 bases. This CDR3 has 16 residues. J was trimmed by 6 bases and V by 7 bases; bases with no gene match: 10. CDR3 loop: CASTIPLAGGTNEQFF. In DNA, the CDR3 is TGTGCCAGCACCATCCCCCTAGCGGGGGGGACCAATGAGCAGTTCTTC.

The chain recombines TRBV20-1 with TRBJ1-1; D remains ambiguous. Trimming stripped 0 bases from V and 0 bases from J, with 11 bases between. Germline lookup yields CDR1 DFQATT and CDR2 SNEGSKA (reference sequence). The length of the CDR3 is 15 residues. CDR3 sequence: CSARDREGVNTEAFF. In DNA form, the CDR3 reads TGCAGTGCTAGAGATCGGGAGGGTGTGAACACTGAAGCTTTCTTT.

In this sample, this clonotype turned up a few times. In nucleotides, the CDR3 is TGTGCTAGTGGTGACGACAATGAGCAGTTCTTC. Its protein product is CASGDDNEQFF. The chain is built from TRBV12-5 and TRBJ2-1, with no clear D. Germline loops: CDR1 LGHNT, CDR2 FRNRAP. V was cut by 5 bases and J by 5 bases, with 4 bases left in between. This CDR3 is built from 11 residues.

This clonotype was counted at least ten times. The chain links TRBV20-1 to TRBJ1-2; TRBD1 aligns across 7 bases. This CDR3 spans 13 amino acids. Germline-derived CDR1 and CDR2 are DFQATT and SNEGSKA (reference sequence). J was trimmed by 8 bases and V by 1 base; bases with no gene match: 7. CDR3 amino acids: CSARVPGQLGYTF. The CDR3 DNA reads TGCAGTGCTAGAGTCCCGGGACAGCTCGGCTACACCTTC.

The chain joins TRBV20-1 to TRBJ1-1; 12 bases fit TRBD1. CDR1 is DFQATT, CDR2 SNEGSKA, per germline (reference sequence). This CDR3 has 15 residues. The CDR3 region has the DNA TGCAGCGGCCCCCGGGACAGGGGGCGCGCCACTGAAGCTTTCTTT. Amino acids: CSGPRDRGRATEAFF.

This clonotype has a count of ten or more. The chain recombines TRBV15 with TRBJ1-1; the match to TRBD1 covers 7 bases. V lost 5 bases, J lost 5 bases, and 8 bases stayed unmatched. CDR3 length: 14 residues. The V gene's germline CDR1 is LNHNV and CDR2 YYDKDF (reference sequence). The CDR3 DNA is TGTGCCACCAGCTCACCGACAGGGAGGACTGAAGCTTTCTTT. Translation gives CATSSPTGRTEAFF. The variable domain in full, with the rest retrieved from reference TRBV15 and TRBJ1-1, is DAMVIQNPRYQVTQFGKPVTLSCSQTLNHNVMYWYQQKSSQAPKLLFHYYDKDFNNEADTPDNFQSRRPNTSFCFLDIRSPGLGDTAMYLCATSSPTGRTEAFFGQGTRLTVV.

The CDR3 reads CASSLGNRGGNQPQHF. The DNA for the CDR3 is TGTGCCAGCAGTTTAGGGAACAGGGGAGGCAATCAGCCCCAGCATTTT. The chain uses TRBV12-3 or TRBV12-4 and TRBJ1-5, with 7 bases aligning to TRBD1. Trimming removed 1 base from V and 2 bases from J; junction bases left unmatched: 5. The CDR3 covers 16 residues.

This clonotype has at least ten counts. This chain links TRBV6-4 with TRBJ1-1; D ambiguous. This CDR3 contains 16 residues. CDR1 and CDR2 (germline): MRHNA, SNTAGT. V was cut by 2 bases and J by 5 bases, with 18 bases left in between. CDR3 in amino acids: CASSDHFEGSGTEAFF. CDR3 nucleotide sequence: TGTGCCAGCAGTGACCATTTTGAGGGTTCGGGAACTGAAGCTTTCTTT.

V and J are TRBV11-3 and TRBJ2-3; TRBD1 aligns across 7 bases. In germline, CDR1 is SGHNT, CDR2 YENEEA. The CDR3 is made up of 16 amino acids. Trimming removed 5 bases from V and 0 bases from J; junction bases left unmatched: 8. The CDR3 here is CASSPRTGASTDTQYF. CDR3 coding DNA: TGTGCCAGCAGCCCGCGGACAGGCGCTAGCACAGATACGCAGTATTTT.

This clonotype was found a few times. This chain joins TRBV29-1 and TRBJ1-1, with a weak D call TRBD1 (6 bases). Germline V gene sequence: CDR1 SQVTM, CDR2 ANQGSEA. CDR3 size: 12 residues. Trimming cost V 1 base and J 11 bases, with 14 bases left between them. DNA of the CDR3: TGCAGCGTTGAAGGGTTAGGGGGAGGGGCTTTCTTT. It yields the protein CSVEGLGGGAFF.